The 24 T cell receptor beta chains listed next were all sequenced from one sample in a study of T cells after yellow fever vaccination. A single record per CDR3 protein comes from TCRdb applying MiXCR to the 5' RACE reads. The sample has some 560,000 distinct CDR3 sequences; approximately 16% are singletons. Sequencing used PBMCs, obtained 5 to 6 days after the first yellow fever vaccination. The receptor set was obtained from a man aged 18 to 35 who received the YFV17D yellow fever vaccine.

The J gene is TRBJ1-2, the V gene TRBV3-1; a weak D match, TRBD1 (6 bases). The CDR3 loop spans 14 amino acids. Germline-derived CDR1 and CDR2 are LGHDT and YNNKEL (reference sequence). Between the trimmed V and J ends, which lost 4 bases and 7 bases, there was a span of 16 bases. The CDR3 reads CASSPSRGGVGYTF. Here the CDR3 DNA reads TGTGCCAGCAGCCCGTCGAGGGGGGGTGTTGGCTACACCTTC.

The chain is built from TRBV27 and TRBJ2-7, with a tentative D call TRBD1 (7 bases). The CDR3 consists of 15 residues. Deletions cut 9 bases from V and 2 bases from J, with 20 bases between. CDR1 is MNHEY, CDR2 SMNVEV, per germline (reference sequence). DNA of the CDR3: TGTGCCAGTTCAGGCCAGGGGGGTCGCGCCTACGAGCAGTACTTC. Translating gives CASSGQGGRAYEQYF.

A few counts support this clonotype. The rearrangement links TRBV28 to TRBJ2-7, with D tentatively TRBD1 (5 bases). The V gene lost 2 bases and the J gene lost 2 bases, with 13 bases spanning the gap. CDR3 length equals 15 residues. The germline V gene encodes CDR1 MDHEN and CDR2 SYDVKM. In DNA, the CDR3 is TGTGCCAGCAGTTTAGCCAGGGATTACGCCTACGAGCAGTACGTC. It specifies CASSLARDYAYEQYV.

Many counts were recorded for this clonotype. This chain uses TRBV19 with TRBJ2-2, with D perhaps matching TRBD1 or TRBD2 (5 bases each). CDR3 length: 14 amino acids. CDR1 and CDR2 (germline): LNHDA, SQIVND (reference sequence). The V end was cut by 2 bases, the J end by 3 bases, with 7 bases between. The CDR3 is CASSIWGYTGELFF. The CDR3 DNA reads TGTGCCAGTAGTATATGGGGGTACACCGGGGAGCTGTTTTTT.

This chain links TRBV29-1 with TRBJ2-5; tentatively, D is TRBD1 (6 bases). CDR3 length: 14 amino acids. Germline values: CDR1 SQVTM, CDR2 ANQGSEA. The V and J ends lost 4 bases and 3 bases respectively, with 15 bases between them. CDR3 nucleotide sequence: TGCAGCGTTGGGCCAGGGGCAGGGGAAGAGACCCAGTACTTC. Its translation: CSVGPGAGEETQYF.

The chain recombines TRBV9 with TRBJ2-3, with 12 bases identical to TRBD2. Germline assignment: CDR1 SGDLS and CDR2 YYNGEE. There are 17 residues in the CDR3. Losses at the gene ends were 2 bases for V and 0 bases for J; bases not matched to a gene: 4. The DNA of the CDR3 is TGTGCCAGCAGCGTTGGACTAGCGGGGACTAGCACAGATACGCAGTATTTT. This codes for CASSVGLAGTSTDTQYF.

The chain is built from TRBV20-1 and TRBJ2-5; a possible D gene is TRBD2 (6 bases). This CDR3 is built from 12 residues. The V end lost 6 bases, the J end lost 3 bases, and 11 bases lay between the germline ends. Germline lookup yields CDR1 DFQATT and CDR2 SNEGSKA (reference sequence). The DNA for the CDR3 is TGCAGTGCGAGACGGAGGGAAGAGACCCAGTACTTC. Translation gives CSARRREETQYF.

V and J are TRBV5-4 and TRBJ1-2; 9 bases match TRBD1. This CDR3 has 15 amino acids. Germline V gene sequence: CDR1 SGHNT, CDR2 YYREEE (reference sequence). V was pared by 4 bases and J by 3 bases, with 7 bases of the junction left unmatched. The CDR3 DNA reads as TGTGCCAGCAGCATGACAGGGGGAGAGGACTATGGCTACACCTTC. This encodes CASSMTGGEDYGYTF.

This clonotype occurred many times. The chain carries TRBV4-1 and TRBJ2-2, with D perhaps matching TRBD2 (6 bases). Germline CDR1 reads MGHRA; CDR2 reads YSYEKL. CDR3 length equals 15 residues. V lost 2 bases to trimming and J lost 6 bases, with 13 bases between them. Here the CDR3 DNA reads TGCGCCAGCAGCCAACCGGGAGTGTTACCCGGGGAGCTGTTTTTT. It translates to CASSQPGVLPGELFF.

The V call is TRBV6-5, the J call TRBJ1-2; TRBD1 matches at 7 bases. Germline lookup yields CDR1 MNHEY and CDR2 SVGAGI. Trimming took 2 bases from V and 4 from J; bases not matched to a gene: 10. The CDR3 length is 16 residues. CDR3 in amino acids: CASSYGDRVGVYGYTF. The CDR3 DNA reads TGTGCCAGCAGTTACGGTGACAGGGTGGGGGTCTATGGCTACACCTTC.

This clonotype was counted only a few times. This rearrangement joins TRBV20-1 to TRBJ2-3; possible D gene TRBD2, 6 bases. In germline, CDR1 is DFQATT, CDR2 SNEGSKA (reference sequence). V dropped 2 bases and J dropped 3 bases, with 15 bases sitting between them. This CDR3 has 15 amino acids. CDR3 loop: CSARWEVRPTDTQYF. The CDR3 nucleotides read TGCAGTGCTAGATGGGAGGTGCGACCGACAGATACGCAGTATTTT.

This clonotype was detected a few times. This chain connects TRBV6-5 to TRBJ2-7, with 8 bases matching TRBD1. V lost 2 bases to trimming and J lost 2 bases; unmatched junction nucleotides: 8. Germline CDR1 and CDR2: MNHEY and SVGAGI. The CDR3 sequence is 16 residues long. The DNA for the CDR3 is TGTGCCAGCAGTTACAAGGGGACAGGTAAAACCTACGAGCAGTACTTC. Translated, it gives CASSYKGTGKTYEQYF.

The rearrangement links TRBV10-3 to TRBJ1-6; possibly TRBD1 for D (5 bases). The V end was cut by 4 bases, the J end by 10 bases, with 14 bases between. CDR1 and CDR2 (germline): ENHRY, SYGVKD. CDR3 length: 14 residues. The CDR3 nucleotides are TGTGCCATCAGTGGTGGAGGGGTAGGGTCACCCCTCCACTTT. As protein: CAISGGGVGSPLHF.

This chain connects TRBV6-5 to TRBJ1-5; 8 nucleotides agree with TRBD1. V gave up 4 bases and J gave up 2 bases; unmatched junction bases: 13. Germline CDR1 is MNHEY and CDR2 is SVGAGI. The CDR3 length is 18 residues. CDR3 DNA sequence: TGTGCCAGCAGTTTCAGGCTAGAACAGGGGGTAGGCAATCAGCCCCAGCATTTT. It is translated as CASSFRLEQGVGNQPQHF.

This clonotype was observed a few times. The rearrangement uses TRBV5-1 and TRBJ1-4; tentatively, D is TRBD1 (5 bases). The length of the CDR3 is 13 residues. Germline CDR1 reads SGHRS; CDR2 reads YFSETQ. The V gene lost 4 bases and the J gene lost 6 bases, with 10 bases spanning the gap. The CDR3 region is CASSQGWDEKLFF. CDR3 DNA sequence: TGCGCCAGCAGCCAGGGCTGGGATGAAAAACTGTTTTTT. The entire variable domain, with the rest obtained from reference TRBV5-1 and TRBJ1-4, is as follows: KAGVTQTPRYLIKTRGQQVTLSCSPISGHRSVSWYQQTPGQGLQFLFEYFSETQRNKGNFPGRFSGRQFSNSRSEMNVSTLELGDSALYLCASSQGWDEKLFFGSGTQLSVL.

This clonotype was seen repeatedly, ten times or more. This sequence joins TRBV7-2 and TRBJ1-2, with D uncertain. CDR1 and CDR2 (germline): SGHTA, FQGNSA. V was clipped by 5 bases and J by 7 bases, with 11 bases between them. This CDR3 comprises 12 residues. CDR3 region: CASSRAGGGYTF. The CDR3 DNA sequence: TGTGCCAGCAGCAGGGCCGGCGGTGGCTACACCTTC.

This rearrangement joins TRBV27 to TRBJ2-7, with 12 positions matching TRBD1. With 5 bases clipped from V and 5 bases from J, the junction kept 7 bases outside the gene matches. This CDR3 is 15 amino acids long. Germline V gene sequence: CDR1 MNHEY, CDR2 SMNVEV (reference sequence). CDR3 amino acids: CASSPGGTGGHEQYF. CDR3 DNA sequence: TGTGCCAGCAGTCCGGGTGGGACAGGGGGCCACGAGCAGTACTTC.

The genes are TRBV5-4 and TRBJ2-5; D is unresolved. CDR3 length: 12 residues. Per the germline V gene, CDR1 is SGHNT and CDR2 is YYREEE (reference sequence). Between the trimmed V and J ends, which lost 4 bases and 3 bases, there was a span of 7 bases. CDR3 in amino acids: CASSGPEETQYF. As DNA, the CDR3 is TGTGCCAGCAGCGGACCGGAAGAGACCCAGTACTTC.

This clonotype was detected a few times. The chain combines TRBV5-6 with TRBJ1-4; possibly TRBD1 for D (5 bases). With 1 base removed from V and 5 bases from J, the gap between germline ends came to 9 bases. CDR1 SGHDT and CDR2 YYEEEE come from the germline V gene. This CDR3 has 14 amino acids. Here the CDR3 DNA reads TGTGCCAGCAGCTTGACAGGTCACAATGAAAAACTGTTTTTT. This gives the protein CASSLTGHNEKLFF.

J is TRBJ1-2 and V is TRBV29-1; D is perhaps TRBD1 (6 bases). The V and J ends lost 6 bases and 0 bases respectively, with 11 bases between them. There are 13 residues in the CDR3. CDR1 and CDR2 from the germline V gene are SQVTM and ANQGSEA. The CDR3 nucleotides read TGCAGCGTCCTAGGGGGGACTAACTATGGCTACACCTTC. This sequence encodes CSVLGGTNYGYTF. Filled out from reference TRBV29-1 and TRBJ1-2, the complete variable domain reads SAVISQKPSRDICQRGTSLTIQCQVDSQVTMMFWYRQQPGQSLTLIATANQGSEATYESGFVIDKFPISRPNLTFSTLTVSNMSPEDSSIYLCSVLGGTNYGYTFGSGTRLTVV.

V and J are TRBV27 and TRBJ2-6; no firm D call. The V end was cut by 4 bases, the J end by 4 bases, with 14 bases between. The CDR3 spans 16 residues. The germline CDR1 and CDR2 sequences are MNHEY and SMNVEV (reference sequence). The CDR3 region has the DNA TGTGCCAGCAGTTACCGAGACGGTCTAGGGGCCAACGTCCTGACTTTC. Translation: CASSYRDGLGANVLTF.

The gene calls are TRBV4-3 and TRBJ1-6; D perhaps matches TRBD1 (5 bases). Deletions cut 1 base from V and 10 bases from J, with 11 bases between. This CDR3 is 14 amino acids long. In germline, CDR1 is LGHNA, CDR2 YSLEER. CDR3: CASSQGGRNSPLHF. CDR3 DNA sequence: TGCGCCAGCAGCCAAGGGGGCAGAAACTCACCCCTCCACTTT.

The J gene is TRBJ2-3, the V gene TRBV6-6; no definite D call. Trimming shortened V by 4 bases and J by 7 bases, and 12 bases separated the two germline ends. This CDR3 has 13 residues. Germline V lookup: CDR1 MNHNY, CDR2 SVGAGI (reference sequence). This CDR3 reads CASSFLDPNTQYF. The CDR3 nucleotides are TGTGCCAGCAGTTTCCTGGACCCCAATACGCAGTATTTT.

The chain recombines TRBV20-1 with TRBJ1-6; TRBD1 is a possible D gene (5 bases). V lost 3 bases and J lost 8, with 11 bases in between. Germline V gene sequence: CDR1 DFQATT, CDR2 SNEGSKA (reference sequence). The CDR3 is made up of 13 amino acids. The CDR3 reads CSASPRVDSPLHF. CDR3 bases: TGCAGTGCTAGCCCCAGGGTGGATTCACCCCTCCACTTT.